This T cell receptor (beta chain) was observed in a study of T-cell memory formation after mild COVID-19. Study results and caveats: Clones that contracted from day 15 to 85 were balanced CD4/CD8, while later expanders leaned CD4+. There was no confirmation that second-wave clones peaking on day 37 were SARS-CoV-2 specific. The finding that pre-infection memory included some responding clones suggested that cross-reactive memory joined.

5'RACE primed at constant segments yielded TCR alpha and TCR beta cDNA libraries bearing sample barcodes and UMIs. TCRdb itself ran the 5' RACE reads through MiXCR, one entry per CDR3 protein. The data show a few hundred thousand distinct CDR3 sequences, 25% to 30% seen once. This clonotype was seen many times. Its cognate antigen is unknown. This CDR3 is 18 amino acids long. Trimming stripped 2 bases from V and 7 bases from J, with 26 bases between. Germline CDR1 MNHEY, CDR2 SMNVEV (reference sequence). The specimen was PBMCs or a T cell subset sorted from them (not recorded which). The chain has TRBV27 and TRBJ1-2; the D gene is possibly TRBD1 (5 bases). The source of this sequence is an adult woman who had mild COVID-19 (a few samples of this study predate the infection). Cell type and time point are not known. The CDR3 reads CASSLNPWDRRRGGGYTF. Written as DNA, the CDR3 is TGTGCCAGCAGTTTAAACCCCTGGGACCGCCGGAGGGGTGGTGGCTACACCTTC.